This entry lists 28 T cell receptor beta chains sequenced from one sample in a study of CD8 T cells in Susac syndrome (dated by TCRdb to about 2019). Libraries came from the immunoSEQ multiplex PCR assay. RNA was extracted with the RNeasy kit and roughly 0.45 to 1 ug was reverse transcribed using random hexamers. TCRdb reran the public reads through fastp at Q25 and MiXCR, keeping productive beta chains. Every distinct CDR3 protein forms one entry, paired with its most common genes and DNA. The sample table contains 140,000 or so distinct CDR3 sequences; only one count was recorded for 85% to 95% of them. 0.095% to 0.14% of the sample is in the top ten clones. The sequenced sample was CD4+ T cells from PBMCs. These receptors originate from a human donor with multiple sclerosis.

V is TRBV2 and J is TRBJ2-7, with 8 nucleotides matching TRBD1. This CDR3 region has 13 residues. Germline CDR1 and CDR2: SNHLY and FYNNEI. With V trimmed by 4 bases and J by 4 bases, 3 bases remained unmatched. CDR3 sequence: CASSGDRLYEQYF. In DNA, the CDR3 is TGTGCCAGCAGTGGGGACAGGTTATACGAGCAGTACTTC.

V usage is TRBV5-1 and J usage is TRBJ2-7, with D perhaps matching TRBD1 (5 bases). This CDR3 comprises 14 residues. Germline V CDR1 and CDR2: SGHRS, YFSETQ. The V end lost 7 bases, the J end lost 8 bases, and 22 bases lay between the germline ends. CDR3 residues: CASGRSNPTDKQYF. Here the CDR3 DNA reads TGCGCCAGCGGCCGCTCCAATCCGACGGACAAGCAGTACTTC.

The chain carries TRBV3-1 and TRBJ1-1; TRBD1 is a possible D gene (5 bases). V was shortened by 2 bases and J by 2 bases, with 12 bases between the two germline ends. The CDR3 is made up of 15 amino acids. Germline CDR1 reads LGHDT; CDR2 reads YNNKEL (reference sequence). The CDR3 is CASSQIPGPNTEAFF. In DNA form, the CDR3 reads TGTGCCAGCAGCCAAATACCGGGACCTAACACTGAAGCTTTCTTT.

The rearrangement joins TRBV7-8 to TRBJ1-5; 9 bases agree with TRBD1. The CDR3 contains 17 residues. Trimming removed 5 bases from V and 3 bases from J; junction bases left unmatched: 11. Germline CDR1 SGHVS, CDR2 FQNEAQ. The CDR3 protein is CASSPVEGTGNNQPQHF. Here the CDR3 DNA reads TGTGCCAGCAGCCCCGTTGAGGGGACAGGGAACAATCAGCCCCAGCATTTT.

The V and J genes are TRBV9 and TRBJ2-2; 11 nucleotides agree with TRBD2. V was pared by 4 bases and J by 1 base, with 3 bases of the junction left unmatched. CDR3 size: 16 residues. From germline, CDR1 is SGDLS and CDR2 YYNGEE. CDR3 sequence: CASSPGTSGNTGELFF. CDR3 nucleotide sequence: TGTGCCAGCAGCCCCGGGACTAGCGGGAACACCGGGGAGCTGTTTTTT. The whole variable domain, remainder taken from reference TRBV9 and TRBJ2-2, is DSGVTQTPKHLITATGQRVTLRCSPRSGDLSVYWYQQSLDQGLQFLIQYYNGEERAKGNILERFSAQQFPDLHSELNLSSLELGDSALYFCASSPGTSGNTGELFFGEGSRLTVL.

The V call is TRBV28, the J call TRBJ1-2; D remains unclear. V gave up 5 bases and J gave up 4 bases, with 8 bases separating them. The V gene's germline CDR1 is MDHEN and CDR2 SYDVKM. This CDR3 spans 12 amino acids. The CDR3 sequence is CASSPIVYGYTF. The CDR3 coding sequence is TGTGCCAGCAGTCCTATAGTCTATGGCTACACCTTC.

V usage is TRBV9 and J usage is TRBJ2-1; TRBD2 matches at 11 bases. This CDR3 comprises 12 residues. V was clipped by 4 bases and J by 12 bases; unmatched bases: 3. Germline-derived CDR1 and CDR2 are SGDLS and YYNGEE. The CDR3 coding sequence is TGTGCCAGCAGCCTTAGCGGGAGGGTGCAGTTCTTC. It codes for CASSLSGRVQFF.

This clonotype was seen a single time. Here the CDR3 DNA reads TGCAGTGCACCCGGGACTAACCAAAACAATGAGCAGTTCTTC. This codes for CSAPGTNQNNEQFF. This chain links TRBV20-1 with TRBJ2-1, with 7 bases lining up with TRBD2. Unmatched junction bases numbered 10, after V lost 6 bases and J lost 5 bases. Germline V gene data show CDR1 as DFQATT and CDR2 as SNEGSKA (reference sequence). The CDR3 is 14 amino acids.

Written as DNA, the CDR3 is TGTGCCAGCTCACCACCACGAAAAGGACTAGCGGTAAAGGCCGGGGAGCTGTTTTTT. Its translation is CASSPPRKGLAVKAGELFF. The chain is built from TRBV18 and TRBJ2-2; 10 bases are a match to TRBD2. The CDR3 has 19 amino acids. Germline CDR1 KGHSH, CDR2 LQKENI. J was trimmed by 6 bases and V by 0 bases; bases with no gene match: 13. The full variable domain, with the rest looked up from reference TRBV18 and TRBJ2-2, is NAGVMQNPRHLVRRRGQEARLRCSPMKGHSHVYWYRQLPEEGLKFMVYLQKENIIDESGMPKERFSAEFPKEGPSILRIQQVVRGDSAAYFCASSPPRKGLAVKAGELFFGEGSRLTVL.

This clonotype was detected only a few times. The CDR3 spells CSVEGKTDTQYF. The DNA of the CDR3 is TGCAGTGTAGAGGGGAAGACAGATACGCAGTATTTT. The genes are TRBV20-1 and TRBJ2-3; D tentatively reads TRBD1 or TRBD2 (5 bases each). V lost 7 bases, J lost 3 bases, and 11 bases lay in between. This CDR3 has 12 residues. From germline, CDR1 is DFQATT and CDR2 SNEGSKA (reference sequence).

Here the CDR3 reads CSAGPAGTGHETQYF. The CDR3 nucleotides read TGCAGTGCTGGACCAGCCGGGACAGGGCATGAGACCCAGTACTTC. The chain is built from TRBV20-1 and TRBJ2-5; 9 positions match TRBD1. The CDR3 extends over 15 amino acids. Germline assignment: CDR1 DFQATT and CDR2 SNEGSKA (reference sequence). V shed 5 bases and J 5 bases; nucleotides not matched to a gene: 12.

This clonotype is a singleton in its sample. The chain employs TRBV5-4 and TRBJ1-5; D might be TRBD1 (6 bases). This CDR3 has 13 amino acids. Germline assignment: CDR1 SGHNT and CDR2 YYREEE (reference sequence). Trimming stripped 4 bases from V and 11 bases from J, with 16 bases between. CDR3 in amino acids: CASSAGFAGAQHF. The CDR3 DNA reads TGTGCCAGCAGCGCGGGTTTCGCAGGGGCCCAGCATTTT.

This rearrangement joins TRBV4-1 to TRBJ2-1; possibly TRBD1 or TRBD2 for D (5 bases each). The germline V gene encodes CDR1 MGHRA and CDR2 YSYEKL. This CDR3 comprises 16 residues. Trimming left V 4 bases short and J 8 bases short, with 21 bases between. CDR3 amino acids: CASSPLRDRKSHEQFF. In DNA form, the CDR3 reads TGCGCCAGCAGCCCCCTGAGGGACCGGAAATCTCATGAGCAGTTCTTC.

The chain has TRBV5-7 and TRBJ2-7, with 9 bases identical to TRBD2. TRBV5-7 qualifies as an ORF whose function is uncertain. With 1 base clipped from V and 2 bases from J, the junction kept 13 bases outside the gene matches. This CDR3 region has 18 residues. CDR3 sequence: CASSLNPHSGGTPYEQYF. The CDR3, as DNA: TGTGCCAGCAGCTTGAATCCCCACAGCGGGGGGACCCCCTACGAGCAGTACTTC.

This clonotype was picked up a small number of times. This sequence joins TRBV6-1 and TRBJ1-2; 7 positions agree with TRBD1. The germline V gene encodes CDR1 MNHNS and CDR2 SASEGT. This CDR3 region has 12 residues. Trimming removed 6 bases from V and 8 bases from J; junction bases left unmatched: 6. The CDR3 bases are TGTGCCAGCAGGACAGGGAGCGGGGGCTACACCTTC. The encoded protein is CASRTGSGGYTF.

The chain uses TRBV5-1 and TRBJ2-3; TRBD1 might be the D (5 bases). The CDR3 is 15 amino acids. The germline V gene has CDR1 SGHRS and CDR2 YFSETQ. Trimming left V 2 bases short and J 0 bases short, with 10 bases between. The CDR3 reads CASSLQDTSTDTQYF. CDR3 DNA sequence: TGCGCCAGCAGCTTACAGGACACTAGCACAGATACGCAGTATTTT. The variable domain in full, with the rest retrieved from reference TRBV5-1 and TRBJ2-3, is KAGVTQTPRYLIKTRGQQVTLSCSPISGHRSVSWYQQTPGQGLQFLFEYFSETQRNKGNFPGRFSGRQFSNSRSEMNVSTLELGDSALYLCASSLQDTSTDTQYFGPGTRLTVL.

The gene calls are TRBV9 and TRBJ2-3; D is undetermined. From germline, CDR1 is SGDLS and CDR2 YYNGEE. The CDR3 length is 15 residues. V was clipped by 4 bases and J by 3 bases, with 15 bases between them. The CDR3, as DNA: TGTGCCAGCAGCCTTTCCCGGGTTGGTACAGATACGCAGTATTTT. Its protein is CASSLSRVGTDTQYF.

This sequence joins TRBV19 and TRBJ2-5; D not certain. From germline, CDR1 is LNHDA and CDR2 SQIVND (reference sequence). The CDR3 has 14 amino acids. With 5 bases removed from V and 5 bases from J, the gap between germline ends came to 15 bases. The CDR3 coding sequence is TGTGCCAGTAGTGTGTTACCCTCCTCGGAGACCCAGTACTTC. Translating it yields CASSVLPSSETQYF. Combining the CDR3 with reference TRBV19 and TRBJ2-5 gives the whole variable domain DGGITQSPKYLFRKEGQNVTLSCEQNLNHDAMYWYRQDPGQGLRLIYYSQIVNDFQKGDIAEGYSVSREKKESFPLTVTSAQKNPTAFYLCASSVLPSSETQYFGPGTRLLVL.

The chain links TRBV30 to TRBJ1-5, with a tentative D call TRBD1 (6 bases). Trimming took off 3 bases at V and 5 bases at J, with 17 bases between the two ends. CDR1 is GTSNPN and CDR2 is SVGIG in the germline V gene (reference sequence). CDR3 size: 15 residues. CDR3 sequence reads: CAWSRLTGFDQPQHF. Here the CDR3 DNA reads TGTGCCTGGAGCCGATTAACAGGGTTCGATCAGCCCCAGCATTTT.

The CDR3 protein is CASRPDSSNQPQHF. CDR3 in DNA: TGTGCCAGCAGACCCGACAGCAGCAATCAGCCCCAGCATTTT. V usage is TRBV6-5 and J usage is TRBJ1-5; tentative D call: TRBD1 (5 bases). The CDR3 is 14 amino acids. V dropped 6 bases and J dropped 1 base, with 10 bases sitting between them. Germline loops: CDR1 MNHEY, CDR2 SVGAGI.

The V and J genes are TRBV29-1 and TRBJ2-3; tentatively, D is TRBD2 (5 bases). This CDR3 region has 12 residues. Germline-derived CDR1 and CDR2 are SQVTM and ANQGSEA. Between the trimmed V and J ends, which lost 6 bases and 3 bases, there was a span of 10 bases. The CDR3 DNA sequence: TGCAGCGTCGTCACTAGGACAGATACGCAGTATTTT. Amino acid sequence: CSVVTRTDTQYF.

With respect to this clonotype: One end of the junction fails to match germline, which may point to a read error. This chain connects TRBV3-1 to TRBJ1-3; D is ambiguous. This CDR3 is built from 14 residues. CDR1 and CDR2 (germline): LGHDT, YNNKEL (reference sequence). This chain's CDR3 is CASSLQSSENTIYF. CDR3 nucleotides: TGTGCCAGCAGCCTCCAGAGCTCTGAAAACACCATATATTTT.

In DNA form, the CDR3 reads TGTGCCTGGGCCGGTGCTGGGCCCTACAATGAGCAGTTCTTC. Amino acid sequence: CAWAGAGPYNEQFF. V is TRBV30 and J is TRBJ2-1; D gene unclear. From germline, CDR1 is GTSNPN and CDR2 SVGIG (reference sequence). This CDR3 has 14 amino acids. Trimming cost V 5 bases and J 2 bases, with 13 bases left between them.

This CDR3 is CASSRNPDRDRLLGVDNEQFF. The CDR3 DNA reads as TGTGCCAGCAGTAGAAACCCTGACCGGGACAGGCTACTCGGGGTGGACAATGAGCAGTTCTTC. The chain couples TRBV6-1 to TRBJ2-1; 8 positions agree with TRBD1. Germline loops: CDR1 MNHNS, CDR2 SASEGT. This CDR3 spans 21 amino acids. Trimming at V came to 5 bases and at J to 5 bases, leaving 26 bases not matched to a gene.

This chain connects TRBV7-2 to TRBJ1-2, with 7 nucleotides matching TRBD1. The CDR3 spans 13 residues. V lost 3 bases and J lost 6; bases outside the gene matches: 4. In germline, CDR1 is SGHTA, CDR2 FQGNSA. The CDR3 DNA reads TGTGCCAGCAGCTTCCGACAGGGCGATGGCTACACCTTC. As protein: CASSFRQGDGYTF.

In DNA form, the CDR3 reads TGTGCCAGCAGCCAAGTAAGGACAGGGGGTGAAAAACTGTTTTTT. Protein: CASSQVRTGGEKLFF. V usage is TRBV3-1 and J usage is TRBJ1-4; 10 bases are a match to TRBD1. CDR3 length: 15 residues. Germline CDR1 and CDR2: LGHDT and YNNKEL (reference sequence). V dropped 1 base and J dropped 7; count of bases not matched to a gene: 3.

The count of this clonotype is one. This chain connects TRBV15 to TRBJ1-1; TRBD1 agrees at 8 bases. Germline-derived CDR1 and CDR2 are LNHNV and YYDKDF (reference sequence). V shed 3 bases and J 7 bases; nucleotides not matched to a gene: 10. The CDR3 sequence is 15 residues long. CDR3 residues: CATSSGRQGIGEAFF. CDR3 nucleotide sequence: TGTGCCACCAGCAGCGGACGACAGGGGATAGGTGAAGCTTTCTTT.

The genes are TRBV20-1 and TRBJ2-1, with 10 bases aligning to TRBD1. TRBJ2-7 explains the end of the DNA better; the J call may be wrong. This CDR3 comprises 14 residues. Germline lookup yields CDR1 DFQATT and CDR2 SNEGSKA (reference sequence). Written as DNA, the CDR3 is TGCAGTTTCATGACCGGGACAGGGGCCTACGAGCAGTACTTC. Its protein is CSFMTGTGAYEQYF.